The clone carrying this T cell receptor (beta chain) has more than one count but fewer than ten. The antigen is undetermined. The sample originates from a study of response to subunit inactivated influenza vaccine. Trimming left V 5 bases short and J 3 bases short, with 5 bases between. The CDR3 loop spans 11 amino acids. Germline V lookup: CDR1 SGHTA, CDR2 FQGNSA. Study-level findings and limits: Authors proposed each seasonal influenza vaccination draws in few new T cells.

TCRdb fed the RT-PCR reads into MiXCR, producing one record per CDR3 protein. The sample has about 500,000 distinct CDR3 sequences; 7.2% are singletons. This receptor was obtained from a man aged 50 to 69 who received an inactivated influenza vaccine. Sequenced here: PBMCs from blood, sampled 23 to 25 months after vaccination. The V call is TRBV7-2, the J call TRBJ2-7; D not certain. This CDR3 reads CASSNFYEQYF. CDR3 sequence (DNA): TGTGCCAGCAGCAACTTCTACGAGCAGTACTTC.